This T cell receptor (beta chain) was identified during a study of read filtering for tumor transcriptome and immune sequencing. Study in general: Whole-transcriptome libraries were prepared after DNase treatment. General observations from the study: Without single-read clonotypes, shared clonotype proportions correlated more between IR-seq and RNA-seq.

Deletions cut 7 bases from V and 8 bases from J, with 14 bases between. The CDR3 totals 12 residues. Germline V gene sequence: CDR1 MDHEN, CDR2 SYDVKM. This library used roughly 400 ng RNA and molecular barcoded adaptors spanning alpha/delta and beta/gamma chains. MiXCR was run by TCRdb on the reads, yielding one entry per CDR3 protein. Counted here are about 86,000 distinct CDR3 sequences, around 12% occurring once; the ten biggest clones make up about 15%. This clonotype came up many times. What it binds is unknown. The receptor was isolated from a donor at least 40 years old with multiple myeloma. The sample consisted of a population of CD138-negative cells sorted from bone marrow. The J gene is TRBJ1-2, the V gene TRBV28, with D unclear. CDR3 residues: CASTPRGYGYTF. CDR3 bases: TGTGCCAGCACCCCGAGAGGGTACGGCTACACCTTC.